These T cell receptor beta chains were read from a single sample in a study of persistence of HIV-infected CD4 T cells. Their recognized antigens are unknown. The table came from immunoSEQ multiplex PCR; TCRdb's copy has only in-frame clones and leaves some out. The table includes 30,000 to 45,000 clones, 75% to 90% detected once. Material: CD4+ T cells sorted from PBMCs after approximately 19-hour stimulation, obtained from a patient who received antiretroviral therapy. The receptor set was obtained from an adult man with HIV who was CMV-seropositive. The CDR3 runs from the conserved cysteine through the conserved F or W. D genes are given only for firm matches. The listing skips clone size in some rows; elsewhere it reads once, few, many or a size class.

TRBD2,TRBV6-1,TRBJ2-3,.,CASSALGLAGGTSTDTQYF,TGTGCCAGCAGTGCCCTGGGGCTAGCGGGGGGAACTAGCACAGATACGCAGTATTTT
.,TRBV20-1,TRBJ2-2,.,CSASSPQGTGELFF,TGCAGTGCTAGTTCTCCTCAGGGTACCGGGGAGCTGTTTTTT
.,TRBV28,TRBJ2-1,.,CASSLSGGIHNEQFF,TGTGCCAGCAGTTTAAGTGGGGGAATCCACAATGAGCAGTTCTTC
TRBD2,TRBV6-1,TRBJ2-7,.,CASSRGLDEQYF,TGTGCCAGCAGCCGGGGACTAGACGAGCAGTACTTC
TRBD1,TRBV10-3,TRBJ1-1,.,CATNPRRGDRGNTEAFF,TGTGCCACCAACCCCAGGCGGGGGGACAGGGGGAACACTGAAGCTTTCTTT
.,TRBV2,TRBJ2-2,.,CASLGVGNTGELFF,TGTGCCAGCCTTGGGGTGGGAAACACCGGGGAGCTGTTTTTT
.,TRBV6-5,TRBJ1-6,.,CASKPPLGNSPLHF,TGTGCCAGCAAGCCCCCCCTAGGGAATTCACCCCTCCACTTT
TRBD2,TRBV10-3,TRBJ2-1,few,CAISEAREGQFF,TGTGCCATCAGTGAGGCTCGGGAGGGACAGTTCTTC
.,TRBV7-3,TRBJ2-2,.,CASSLSGDTGELFF,TGTGCCAGCAGCTTATCTGGCGACACCGGGGAGCTGTTTTTT
TRBD1,TRBV15,TRBJ1-3,once,CATSRGQGSGNTIYF,TGTGCCACCAGCAGAGGACAGGGCTCTGGAAACACCATATATTTT
TRBD1,TRBV29-1,TRBJ2-7,.,CSVSRGQGDEQYF,TGCAGCGTTTCCCGGGGACAGGGAGACGAGCAGTACTTC
.,TRBV28,TRBJ1-4,medium-sized,CASSISLGNEKLFF,TGTGCCAGCAGCATATCACTGGGAAATGAAAAACTGTTTTTT
TRBD2,TRBV18,TRBJ2-7,.,CASSPQDLAGEQYF,TGTGCCAGCTCACCTCAAGACTTAGCGGGCGAGCAGTACTTC
TRBD1,TRBV5-4,TRBJ2-7,.,CASSSPGQASYEQYF,TGTGCCAGCAGCAGTCCGGGACAGGCGTCCTACGAGCAGTACTTC
.,TRBV27,TRBJ1-4,.,CASSLSWRINEKLFF,TGTGCCAGCAGTTTATCATGGCGGATTAATGAAAAACTGTTTTTT
.,TRBV13,TRBJ1-1,few,CASSLGDRRNTEAFF,TGTGCCAGCAGCTTAGGTGACAGGAGGAACACTGAAGCTTTCTTT
.,TRBV6-5,TRBJ1-2,.,CASITDSHSYGYTF,TGTGCCAGCATTACGGACAGTCACTCCTATGGCTACACCTTC
.,TRBV7-9,TRBJ1-1,.,CASSLVNTEAFF,TGTGCCAGCAGCTTAGTGAACACTGAAGCTTTCTTT
.,TRBV7-8,TRBJ1-3,medium-sized,CASSSSKQGSGNTIYF,TGTGCCAGCAGCTCTTCTAAACAGGGCTCTGGAAACACCATATATTTT
.,TRBV9,TRBJ1-2,.,CASSVDNLNYGYTF,TGTGCCAGCAGCGTAGATAACCTCAACTATGGCTACACCTTC
.,TRBV12-3/TRBV12-4,TRBJ1-1,.,CASSLQADTEAFF,TGTGCCAGCAGTTTACAAGCGGATACTGAAGCTTTCTTT
TRBD1,TRBV7-2,TRBJ2-6,.,CASSRGPPGANVLTF,TGTGCCAGCAGCAGGGGGCCCCCTGGGGCCAACGTCCTGACTTTC
TRBD1,TRBV7-2,TRBJ1-1,.,CASSSQTGPGTEAFF,TGTGCCAGCAGCTCACAGACAGGGCCGGGCACTGAAGCTTTCTTT
TRBD1,TRBV18,TRBJ2-3,.,CASSPGTGDDTQYF,TGTGCCAGCTCCCCCGGGACAGGGGACGATACGCAGTATTTT
.,TRBV6-5,TRBJ1-5,.,CASSPNRADQPQHF,TGTGCCAGCAGTCCTAACAGGGCGGATCAGCCCCAGCATTTT
.,TRBV24-1,TRBJ2-1,.,CATSDSLGQGGFLYNEQFF,TGTGCCACCAGTGATTCACTAGGACAGGGAGGGTTTCTGTACAATGAGCAGTTCTTC
.,TRBV3-1/TRBV3-2,TRBJ2-3,few,CASSLTDTQYF,TGTGCCAGCAGCCTCACAGATACGCAGTATTTT
TRBD2,TRBV2,TRBJ2-2,.,CASSPGTSGTTGELFF,TGTGCCAGCAGTCCGGGAACTAGCGGGACTACCGGGGAGCTGTTTTTT
.,TRBV24-1,TRBJ2-2,.,CATSDLAAGKAGELFF,TGTGCCACCAGTGATTTGGCGGCAGGGAAGGCCGGGGAGCTGTTTTTT
TRBD1,TRBV18,TRBJ2-1,.,CASSPMTGTGSNEQFF,TGTGCCAGCTCACCTATGACCGGGACAGGGTCAAATGAGCAGTTCTTC
.,TRBV5-1,TRBJ2-3,.,CASSRDFGTDTQYF,TGCGCCAGCAGTAGGGATTTTGGCACAGATACGCAGTATTTT